Below, 27 T cell receptor beta chains from the same sample are listed, as sequenced in a study of cytomegalovirus exposure and HLA in healthy donors. The PCR employed 60 Vbeta primers together with 13 Jbeta primers. Profiling relied on immunoSEQ multiplex PCR, and the TCRdb table lists in-frame clones only, not all of them. The sample has around 130,000 clones, approximately 80% seen once; the top ten hold around 1.2%. Sequencing input: PBMCs. The receptors were gathered from a girl aged 2 to 9 in good health and CMV-seronegative.

Concerning this clone: The same CDR3 is also encoded by other DNA sequences in this sample. The genes are TRBV5-4 and TRBJ1-1; D is possibly TRBD1 (5 bases). Germline CDR1 SGHNT, CDR2 YYREEE (reference sequence). This CDR3 is built from 15 residues. V was clipped by 1 base and J by 1 base, with 11 bases between them. The CDR3 is CASSLYGARNTEAFF. The CDR3 nucleotides are TGTGCCAGCAGCTTGTATGGGGCAAGGAACACTGAAGCTTTCTTT.

The CDR3 region is CASSFLDRDYGYTF. In DNA form, the CDR3 reads TGTGCCAGCAGTTTTCTGGACAGGGACTATGGCTACACCTTC. The chain combines TRBV28 with TRBJ1-2; TRBD1 matches 8 bases. The germline gives CDR1 MDHEN, CDR2 SYDVKM. The CDR3 contains 14 residues. Trimming cost V 3 bases and J 3 bases; bases outside gene matches: 3.

The chain employs TRBV11-2 and TRBJ1-2; D might be TRBD1 (6 bases). Trimming took 4 bases from V and 3 from J, leaving 12 bases between them. This CDR3 is 14 amino acids long. Per germline, CDR1 SGHAT and CDR2 FQNNGV. The CDR3 reads CASSSLRGHYGYTF. As DNA, the CDR3 is TGTGCCAGCAGCTCCCTCAGGGGCCACTATGGCTACACCTTC.

The chain has TRBV10-1 and TRBJ2-3; D gene uncertain. The CDR3 is 12 residues long. V was clipped by 6 bases and J by 1 base, with 5 bases between them. CDR1 is WNHNN, CDR2 SYGVQD, per germline (reference sequence). For the CDR3, the DNA is TGCGCCAGCAGCCTTGGCACAGATACGCAGTATTTT. It specifies CASSLGTDTQYF.

This chain connects TRBV14 to TRBJ2-1, with 11 bases aligning to TRBD1. The CDR3 extends over 19 amino acids. V was pared by 0 bases and J by 12 bases, with 19 bases of the junction left unmatched. Germline V CDR1 and CDR2: SGHDN, FVKESK. CDR3 loop: CASSQDWTGGDFLFRGQFF. DNA of the CDR3: TGTGCCAGCAGCCAAGATTGGACAGGGGGCGATTTTTTGTTTCGTGGGCAGTTCTTC.

The rearrangement uses TRBV2 and TRBJ2-3; 8 bases are a match to TRBD2. The CDR3 runs 15 residues. J lost 4 bases, V lost 7 bases, and 10 bases had no gene match. From germline, CDR1 is SNHLY and CDR2 FYNNEI. Here the CDR3 reads CASIPGLDSPDTQYF. The DNA for the CDR3 is TGTGCCAGCATCCCGGGACTAGATTCTCCAGATACGCAGTATTTT.

The chain uses TRBV7-9 and TRBJ2-3; D is perhaps TRBD2 (6 bases). The V gene lost 2 bases and the J gene lost 9 bases, with 21 bases spanning the gap. Germline CDR1 is SEHNR and CDR2 is FQNEAQ (reference sequence). The CDR3 covers 16 residues. CDR3 in amino acids: CASSLIRDSAGKTQYF. The CDR3 DNA follows: TGTGCCAGCAGCTTAATCCGGGACTCCGCAGGCAAGACGCAGTATTTT.

This chain joins TRBV28 and TRBJ1-1; D uncertain. With 8 bases removed from V and 1 base from J, the gap between germline ends came to 11 bases. Germline values: CDR1 MDHEN, CDR2 SYDVKM. The CDR3 has 13 residues. The CDR3 sequence: CASRGFRNTEAFF. The CDR3 nucleotides read TGTGCCAGCCGGGGATTTAGGAACACTGAAGCTTTCTTT.

This clone was picked up a small number of times. The genes are TRBV7-9 and TRBJ1-6; D remains unclear. The CDR3 has 15 amino acids. CDR1 and CDR2 from the germline V gene are SEHNR and FQNEAQ (reference sequence). The V gene lost 6 bases and the J gene lost 8 bases, with 17 bases spanning the gap. CDR3 sequence: CASRPHSRSHSPLHF. DNA of the CDR3: TGTGCCAGCAGACCCCACTCGAGGAGCCATTCACCCCTCCACTTT.

This chain joins TRBV19 and TRBJ2-7; 10 bases map to TRBD2. V shed 5 bases, J shed 5 bases, and the junction held 9 bases outside the gene matches. CDR1 and CDR2 from the germline V gene are LNHDA and SQIVND (reference sequence). The CDR3 covers 15 residues. The DNA for the CDR3 is TGTGCCAGTAGTCCCCAGAGCGGGGGGGACCACGAGCAGTACTTC. Amino acid sequence: CASSPQSGGDHEQYF.

The chain joins TRBV2 to TRBJ2-1, with a possible D match to TRBD2 (6 bases). This CDR3 comprises 13 residues. Trimming removed 2 bases from V and 7 bases from J, with 9 bases in between. The germline V gene encodes CDR1 SNHLY and CDR2 FYNNEI. The CDR3 loop reads CASSEFRGNEQFF. The DNA for the CDR3 is TGTGCCAGCAGTGAATTCCGGGGGAATGAGCAGTTCTTC. Based on the CDR3 plus reference TRBV2 and TRBJ2-1, the full variable domain is EPEVTQTPSHQVTQMGQEVILRCVPISNHLYFYWYRQILGQKVEFLVSFYNNEISEKSEIFDDQFSVERPDGSNFTLKIRSTKLEDSAMYFCASSEFRGNEQFFGPGTRLTVL.

V gene TRBV6-7 combines with J gene TRBJ1-2; 7 nucleotides align to TRBD1. TRBV6-7 is sorted into the ORF group, with uncertain function. This CDR3 contains 17 residues. V shed 0 bases, J shed 3 bases, and the junction held 10 bases outside the gene matches. The CDR3 loop is CASSYSTRQGVDYGYTF. Here the CDR3 DNA reads TGTGCCAGCAGTTACTCGACCCGACAGGGAGTAGACTATGGCTACACCTTC.

CDR3 in DNA: TGCGCCAGCAGCCCGGGGACAGAACCAGATACGCAGTATTTT. It encodes CASSPGTEPDTQYF. This sequence joins TRBV5-1 and TRBJ2-3; 7 bases align to TRBD1. Germline CDR1 and CDR2: SGHRS and YFSETQ. V dropped 4 bases and J dropped 4; count of bases not matched to a gene: 6. The CDR3 totals 14 residues.

The V and J genes are TRBV30 and TRBJ2-5; 10 bases fit TRBD2. Judging by the DNA end, TRBJ2-7 fits better; the J call may be wrong. CDR1 GTSNPN and CDR2 SVGIG come from the germline V gene (reference sequence). The CDR3 extends over 14 amino acids. The CDR3 spells CAWRESGRVYEQYF. The CDR3 DNA follows: TGTGCCTGGAGAGAAAGCGGGAGGGTATACGAGCAGTACTTC.

The chain uses TRBV4-1 and TRBJ2-3, with TRBD2 as a possible D gene (6 bases). CDR1 is MGHRA, CDR2 YSYEKL, per germline. Trimming left V 10 bases short and J 0 bases short, with 17 bases between. This CDR3 spans 15 amino acids. The CDR3 coding sequence is TGCGCCACCTCTTGGGCGGGAACTAGCACAGATACGCAGTATTTT. It codes for CATSWAGTSTDTQYF.

The V and J genes are TRBV7-2 and TRBJ2-7; the match to TRBD2 covers 12 bases. Germline CDR1 reads SGHTA; CDR2 reads FQGNSA. J lost 4 bases, V lost 5 bases, and 3 bases had no gene match. This CDR3 is built from 14 residues. This CDR3 reads CASSEGLAGYEQYF. The CDR3 coding sequence is TGTGCCAGCAGCGAAGGACTAGCGGGATACGAGCAGTACTTC.

V and J are TRBV19 and TRBJ2-3; 11 bases align to TRBD2. V trimming: 7 bases; J trimming: 6 bases; junction bases outside the gene matches: 9. CDR3 size: 15 residues. Germline V gene sequence: CDR1 LNHDA, CDR2 SQIVND (reference sequence). Here the CDR3 DNA reads TGTGCCAGTAACCAACTAGCGGGAGACTTCGATACGCAGTATTTT. Residues: CASNQLAGDFDTQYF.

The chain couples TRBV5-4 to TRBJ2-3, with TRBD2 as a possible D gene (5 bases). V lost 4 bases to trimming and J lost 5 bases, with 11 bases between them. This CDR3 is 13 amino acids long. Germline lookup yields CDR1 SGHNT and CDR2 YYREEE (reference sequence). The CDR3 DNA sequence: TGTGCCAGCAGCCGCACGAGGGTAGATACGCAGTATTTT. This codes for CASSRTRVDTQYF.

Written as DNA, the CDR3 is TGTGCCAGCAGTGCCCCCAGGGGGACCTACGAGCAGTACTTC. The encoded protein is CASSAPRGTYEQYF. The V and J genes are TRBV6-1 and TRBJ2-7; 7 nucleotides align to TRBD1. The CDR3 runs to 14 residues. Per germline, CDR1 MNHNS and CDR2 SASEGT. Trimming cost V 4 bases and J 2 bases; bases outside gene matches: 5.

V and J are TRBV15 and TRBJ2-7, with D perhaps TRBD1 (5 bases). The CDR3 has 14 residues. V shed 1 base and J shed 7 bases, with 14 bases lying between them. CDR1 and CDR2 from the germline V gene are LNHNV and YYDKDF (reference sequence). The CDR3 reads CATSRVRSGLEQYF. CDR3 nucleotides: TGTGCCACCAGCAGAGTCCGTTCAGGGTTAGAGCAGTACTTC.

The chain uses TRBV11-2 and TRBJ1-6; possibly TRBD1 for D (6 bases). Germline lookup yields CDR1 SGHAT and CDR2 FQNNGV. This CDR3 has 15 residues. The V end was cut by 3 bases, the J end by 4 bases, with 10 bases between. The CDR3 region is CASSFGQLYNSPLHF. CDR3 DNA: TGTGCCAGCAGCTTCGGACAGCTTTATAATTCACCCCTCCACTTT.

The V call is TRBV4-3, the J call TRBJ1-3, with D possibly being TRBD1 (5 bases). The V and J ends lost 0 bases and 4 bases respectively, with 13 bases between them. The CDR3 consists of 16 residues. Germline V lookup: CDR1 LGHNA, CDR2 YSLEER. This chain's CDR3 is CASSQDRPGYGNTIYF. In nucleotides, the CDR3 is TGCGCCAGCAGCCAAGATCGTCCAGGGTACGGAAACACCATATATTTT.

The chain has TRBV30 and TRBJ2-2; 11 positions match TRBD2. This CDR3 spans 15 amino acids. Germline loops: CDR1 GTSNPN, CDR2 SVGIG (reference sequence). CDR3 region: CAMLAGGFGTGELFF. Written as DNA, the CDR3 is TGTGCGATGCTAGCGGGAGGTTTCGGCACCGGGGAGCTGTTTTTT.

In the case of this clone: Because it lacks the conserved phenylalanine or tryptophan at the end, this CDR3 is likely a read error. The rearrangement links TRBV27 to TRBJ1-5; 8 nucleotides line up with TRBD1. V lost 9 bases and J lost 5; bases outside the gene matches: 9. Per the germline V gene, CDR1 is MNHEY and CDR2 is SMNVEV (reference sequence). The length of the CDR3 is 14 residues. The CDR3 spells CASSRQGLDQPQHS. The DNA of the CDR3 is TGTGCCAGTTCAAGACAGGGGCTAGATCAGCCCCAGCATTCT.

This clone was seen a handful of times. The genes are TRBV5-1 and TRBJ1-1, with unresolved D. The CDR3 spans 14 residues. Germline V gene data show CDR1 as SGHRS and CDR2 as YFSETQ. With 0 bases removed from V and 2 bases from J, the gap between germline ends came to 8 bases. CDR3 residues: CASSLGQANTEAFF. DNA for the CDR3: TGCGCCAGCAGCTTGGGACAAGCAAACACTGAAGCTTTCTTT.

This clone was seen once. The rearrangement joins TRBV28 to TRBJ1-5; D unresolved. CDR1 and CDR2 from the germline V gene are MDHEN and SYDVKM. The V gene lost 6 bases and the J gene lost 2 bases, with 5 bases spanning the gap. The CDR3 is made up of 12 amino acids. CDR3 amino acids: CASRRGNQPQHF. Here the CDR3 DNA reads TGTGCCAGCAGACGGGGCAATCAGCCCCAGCATTTT.

V usage is TRBV10-3 and J usage is TRBJ2-7; TRBD2 agrees at 13 bases. The CDR3 covers 15 residues. Unmatched junction bases numbered 4, after V lost 2 bases and J lost 6 bases. The V gene's germline CDR1 is ENHRY and CDR2 SYGVKD. The CDR3 sequence is CAISERTSGSIEQYF. The CDR3 DNA reads TGTGCCATCAGTGAGCGGACTAGCGGGAGTATCGAGCAGTACTTC.